The TCR beta chain described here comes from a study of blood T cell repertoires in COVID-19. Looking at the study overall: Sites in the United States, Italy and Spain provided acute and convalescent COVID-19 samples. Sample material is recorded as cDNA or gDNA derived from T cells, B-cell-depleted T cells, or PBMCs.

The CDR3 sequence is 17 residues long. V gave up 5 bases and J gave up 3 bases; unmatched junction bases: 8. Per the germline V gene, CDR1 is SNHLY and CDR2 is FYNNEI. Data came from immunoSEQ multiplex PCR; TCRdb stores just in-frame clones and leaves some out. The sample consists of 100,000 to 140,000 clones, approximately 88% of them appearing once. This TCR came from a human donor in a cohort sampled during active COVID-19. The chain carries TRBV2 and TRBJ2-3; 13 nucleotides align to TRBD2. The sequencing sample was made of peripheral blood. The CDR3: CASSSGLAGVWTDTQYF. The CDR3 bases are TGTGCCAGCAGTTCAGGACTAGCGGGAGTATGGACAGATACGCAGTATTTT.